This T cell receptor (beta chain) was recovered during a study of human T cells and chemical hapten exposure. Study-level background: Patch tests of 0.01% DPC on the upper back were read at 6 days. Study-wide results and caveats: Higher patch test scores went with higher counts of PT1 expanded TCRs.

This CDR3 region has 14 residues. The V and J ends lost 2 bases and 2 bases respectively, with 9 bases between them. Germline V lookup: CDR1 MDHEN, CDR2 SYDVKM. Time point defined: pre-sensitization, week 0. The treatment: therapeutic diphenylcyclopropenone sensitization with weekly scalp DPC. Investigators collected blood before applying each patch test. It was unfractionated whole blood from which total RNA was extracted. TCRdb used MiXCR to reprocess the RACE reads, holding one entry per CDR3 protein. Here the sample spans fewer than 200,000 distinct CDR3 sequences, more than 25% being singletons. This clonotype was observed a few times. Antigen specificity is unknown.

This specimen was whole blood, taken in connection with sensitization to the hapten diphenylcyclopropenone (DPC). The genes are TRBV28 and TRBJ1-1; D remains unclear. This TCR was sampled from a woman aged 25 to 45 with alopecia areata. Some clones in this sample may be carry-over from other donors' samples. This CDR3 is CASSLPTFNTEAFF. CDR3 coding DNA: TGTGCCAGCAGTTTACCCACTTTCAACACTGAAGCTTTCTTT.